The clone carrying this TCR beta chain has ten or more counts. CDR1 is LNHNV and CDR2 is YYDKDF in the germline V gene (reference sequence). The CDR3 contains 13 residues. V dropped 8 bases and J dropped 5; count of bases not matched to a gene: 7. This specimen comes from a study of cytomegalovirus exposure and HLA in healthy donors. Primers: 60 Vbeta forward and 13 Jbeta reverse. TCRdb's copy holds only in-frame clones and misses some; the assay was immunoSEQ multiplex PCR. The sample carries 130,000 to 150,000 clones, approximately 80% recorded once. The chain carries TRBV15 and TRBJ2-5; TRBD2 aligns across 8 bases. The sequence derives from a man aged 40-55 years in good health and CMV-seropositive. Sequencing used PBMCs. The CDR3 sequence is CATGMIAGETQYF. CDR3 nucleotide sequence: TGTGCCACCGGGATGATAGCGGGGGAGACCCAGTACTTC.